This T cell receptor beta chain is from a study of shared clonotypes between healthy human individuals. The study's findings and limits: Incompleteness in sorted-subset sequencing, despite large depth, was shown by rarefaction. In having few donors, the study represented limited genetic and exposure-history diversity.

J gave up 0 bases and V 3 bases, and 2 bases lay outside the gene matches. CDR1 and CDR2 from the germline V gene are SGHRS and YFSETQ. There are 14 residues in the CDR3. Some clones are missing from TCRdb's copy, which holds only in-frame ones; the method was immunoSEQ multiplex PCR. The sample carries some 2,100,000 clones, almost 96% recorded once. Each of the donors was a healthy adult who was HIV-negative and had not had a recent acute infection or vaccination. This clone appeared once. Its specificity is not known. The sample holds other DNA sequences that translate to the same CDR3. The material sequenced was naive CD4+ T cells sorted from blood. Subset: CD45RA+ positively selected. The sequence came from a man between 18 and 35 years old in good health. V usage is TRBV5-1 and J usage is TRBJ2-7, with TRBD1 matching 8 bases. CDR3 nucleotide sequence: TGCGCCAGCAGCTCAACAGGGGGCTCCTACGAGCAGTACTTC. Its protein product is CASSSTGGSYEQYF.